The subject of this entry is one T cell receptor beta chain. The sample is drawn from a study of shared clonotypes between healthy human individuals. The length of the CDR3 is 15 residues. Unmatched junction bases numbered 6, after V lost 4 bases and J lost 5 bases. Germline assignment: CDR1 LNHDA and CDR2 SQIVND (reference sequence). TCRdb keeps only in-frame clones here, not all; method: immunoSEQ multiplex PCR. The table has 2 million to 3 million clones, around nine tenths seen once. This chain joins TRBV19 and TRBJ1-2, with 11 bases identical to TRBD1. Sequenced material: naive CD4+ T cells sorted from blood. As to subset: CD45RA+ positively selected. This TCR was recovered from a young man in good health. The CDR3 is CASSKKGTGGYGYTF. The CDR3 coding sequence is TGTGCCAGTAGTAAAAAGGGGACAGGGGGGTATGGCTACACCTTC.